Shown below are 5 T cell receptor beta chains from a single sample sequenced in a study of blood T cell repertoires in COVID-19 (TCRdb year 2020). The library was generated by the immunoSEQ multiplex PCR assay. TCRdb limited this immuneACCESS table to in-frame rearrangements with V and J called. A share of clones is missing; checked studies link under half to unresolved V genes, and the rest is unexplained. Within this sample are 200,000 to 250,000 clones, with 70% to 85% of them counted one time only. 4.5% to 6% of the sample is in the top ten clones. Sequenced: peripheral blood. All receptors come from a woman at least 80 years old with active or convalescent COVID-19.

This rearrangement joins TRBV18 to TRBJ1-6; TRBD1 might be the D (6 bases). Germline V gene data show CDR1 as KGHSH and CDR2 as LQKENI. With 3 bases removed from V and 2 bases from J, the gap between germline ends came to 14 bases. CDR3 length: 17 amino acids. The CDR3 DNA sequence: TGTGCCAGCTCACCCCTAGCGGGGGGCGCCTATAATTCACCCCTCCACTTT. It specifies CASSPLAGGAYNSPLHF.

The genes are TRBV2 and TRBJ2-2, with 7 bases identical to TRBD1. Germline CDR1 is SNHLY and CDR2 is FYNNEI. The CDR3 runs to 16 residues. The ends lost 5 bases at V and 0 bases at J; junction bases unmatched: 6. CDR3 nucleotide sequence: TGTGCCAGCAGTACCGCCGGGACAGCGAACACCGGGGAGCTGTTTTTT. Translated, it gives CASSTAGTANTGELFF.

The chain combines TRBV29-1 with TRBJ2-1; 9 nucleotides align to TRBD2. Losses at the gene ends were 7 bases for V and 6 bases for J; bases not matched to a gene: 13. The CDR3 has 15 residues. Germline CDR1 and CDR2: SQVTM and ANQGSEA. CDR3 nucleotide sequence: TGCAGCGCAACGACCGGGACTAGCTTACCCAATGAGCAGTTCTTC. Translated: CSATTGTSLPNEQFF.

This chain uses TRBV21-1 with TRBJ2-5; the table gives TRBD2 as D, unverified against the DNA. TRBV21-1 is annotated as a pseudogene. The CDR3 is 17 amino acids. CDR3 sequence reads: CASSKSLRGYSQETQYF. CDR3 DNA: TGTGCCAGCAGCAAAAGCCTCCGGGGGTACTCTCAAGAGACCCAGTACTTC.

The chain recombines TRBV27 with TRBJ1-5; TRBD1 aligns across 12 bases. Trimming at V came to 4 bases and at J to 0 bases, leaving 7 bases not matched to a gene. From germline, CDR1 is MNHEY and CDR2 SMNVEV (reference sequence). The CDR3 is 18 amino acids. In DNA form, the CDR3 reads TGTGCCAGCAGTTCAGGGACAGGGGGCGTTTATAGCAATCAGCCCCAGCATTTT. It codes for CASSSGTGGVYSNQPQHF.